The next 18 T cell receptor beta chains were all read from a single sample in a study of Tregs in tolerant kidney transplant recipients. The method was immunoSEQ multiplex PCR; TCRdb's version includes in-frame clones alone and lacks a portion of them. This listing includes roughly 4,900 clones. Related graft donors supplied nonmyeloablative bone marrow transplants, and mixed chimerism was transient. The sample was CD4+ T cells from blood (PBMCs), taken less than 15 months after the transplant. These receptors were obtained from a human patient who received a combined kidney and bone marrow transplant. Some T cells may have come from the graft donor.

Comments on this clone: Coverage ceases 3 residues before the CDR3 finishes, and the germline J gene fills in the end. The chain combines TRBV10-1 with TRBJ2-2; 9 nucleotides align to TRBD1. V dropped 6 bases and J dropped 6; count of bases not matched to a gene: 5. The germline V gene encodes CDR1 WNHNN and CDR2 SYGVQD (reference sequence). The CDR3 consists of 14 residues. The chain's CDR3 is CASSSGTGPGELFF. Incomplete CDR3 DNA: TGCGCCAGCAGCTCCGGGACAGGGCCCGGGGAG.

On this clone itself: Sequencing ends 3 residues short of the CDR3 end; the germline J gene provides the rest. V and J are TRBV20-1 and TRBJ2-1; TRBD2 matches 9 bases. Trimming took 3 bases from V and 0 from J; bases not matched to a gene: 9. CDR1 and CDR2 (germline): DFQATT, SNEGSKA (reference sequence). This CDR3 is 17 amino acids long. This chain's CDR3 is CSARSYSSGNSYNEQFF. Incomplete CDR3 DNA: TGCAGTGCTAGGTCGTATTCTAGCGGGAACTCCTACAATGAG.

Details on this clone: From the germline J gene comes the end of the CDR3, since the read stops 3 residues before it. The chain links TRBV30 to TRBJ1-2, with TRBD1 identical over 12 bases. This CDR3 region has 14 residues. CDR1 and CDR2 (germline): GTSNPN, SVGIG (reference sequence). Unmatched junction bases numbered 6, after V lost 5 bases and J lost 5 bases. The covered CDR3 bases are TGTGCCTGGTGGGGACAGGGGGCAGAGTATGGC. This codes for CAWWGQGAEYG. The complete CDR3 protein is CAWWGQGAEYGYTF.

This clone registers medium-sized by frequency. The DNA ends 3 residues before the CDR3 does, and the rest of the CDR3 is filled in from the germline J gene. This rearrangement joins TRBV5-1 to TRBJ1-1; tentatively, D is TRBD1 (6 bases). From germline, CDR1 is SGHRS and CDR2 YFSETQ. There are 15 residues in the CDR3. Trimming stripped 0 bases from V and 6 bases from J, with 15 bases between. The CDR3 sequence is CASSLAGVGGAEAFF. The sequenced part of the CDR3 DNA is TGCGCCAGCAGCTTGGCAGGGGTAGGGGGAGCTGAA.

The part of the CDR3 DNA that was read is TGTGCCAGCAGCGCCAGCCAGGGGCAAGAGACC. It codes for CASSASQGQET. The entire CDR3 is CASSASQGQETQYF. V is TRBV7-2 and J is TRBJ2-5; TRBD1 might be the D (6 bases). The read gets to within 3 residues of the CDR3 end, and the germline J gene fills in the rest. Between the trimmed V and J ends, which lost 5 bases and 2 bases, there was a span of 12 bases. Germline V CDR1 and CDR2: SGHTA, FQGNSA. This CDR3 is 14 amino acids long.

To note about this clone: The missing CDR3 end, 3 residues past where the read stops, is filled in from the germline J gene. The chain employs TRBV5-1 and TRBJ1-5, with a tentative D call TRBD1 (6 bases). The CDR3 is 16 residues long. Trimming removed 4 bases from V and 4 bases from J, with 18 bases in between. Germline V gives CDR1 SGHRS, CDR2 YFSETQ. This CDR3 reads CASSPGTLIGNQPQHF. The sequenced CDR3 bases are TGCGCCAGCAGCCCCGGGACACTGATAGGGAATCAGCCC.

This clone counts as medium-sized by frequency. Read data end 3 residues before the CDR3 end; the end is taken from the germline J gene. This chain joins TRBV5-1 and TRBJ2-2; perhaps TRBD2 as D (6 bases). V lost 6 bases and J lost 5, with 17 bases in between. Germline CDR1 and CDR2: SGHRS and YFSETQ. This CDR3 is 15 amino acids long. CDR3 sequence reads: CASTMAGPGTGELFF. Partial CDR3 DNA: TGCGCCAGCACCATGGCGGGGCCTGGAACCGGGGAG.

Concerning this clone itself: The read halts 3 residues ahead of the CDR3 end, with the missing end drawn from the germline J gene. V is TRBV6-2 or TRBV6-3 and J is TRBJ2-1, with no clear D. The CDR3 length is 11 residues. The V gene's germline CDR1 is MNHEY and CDR2 SVGEGT. Trimming shortened V by 6 bases and J by 7 bases, and 7 bases separated the two germline ends. Partial CDR3 DNA: TGTGCCAGCAGCCAACTAAATGAG. Protein sequence: CASSQLNE. The entire CDR3 is CASSQLNEQFF.

In the case of this clone: The read terminates 3 residues before the CDR3 end, so the remaining end is supplied by the germline J gene. The V call is TRBV29-1, the J call TRBJ2-7; D gene unclear. Looked up from germline, CDR1 is SQVTM and CDR2 is ANQGSEA. The CDR3 contains 12 residues. The germline V and J ends were trimmed by 1 base and 4 bases, with 8 bases remaining between them. The CDR3 here is CSVEGRRYEQYF. The CDR3 bases that were read are TGCAGCGTTGAAGGTCGGCGGTACGAG.

This clone is identified as medium-sized from frequency. The read comes to an end 3 residues before the CDR3 does, leaving the germline J gene to fill in the end. This chain joins TRBV13 and TRBJ2-7; 7 nucleotides line up with TRBD2. There are 14 residues in the CDR3. Germline trimming cut 0 bases from V and 3 bases from J; bases unmatched to any gene: 2. The V gene's germline CDR1 is PRHDT and CDR2 FYEKMQ (reference sequence). The CDR3 spells CASSLGERGYEQYF. The sequenced part of the CDR3 DNA is TGTGCCAGCAGCTTAGGTGAGCGGGGCTACGAG. Looking up the rest from reference TRBV13 and TRBJ2-7 gives the full variable domain: AAGVIQSPRHLIKEKRETATLKCYPIPRHDTVYWYQQGPGQDPQFLISFYEKMQSDKGSIPDRFSAQQFSDYHSELNMSSLELGDSALYFCASSLGERGYEQYFGPGTRLTVT.

For this clone: The read comes to an end 3 residues before the CDR3 does, leaving the germline J gene to fill in the end. The chain uses TRBV20-1 and TRBJ2-1, with D possibly being TRBD2 (6 bases). CDR1 DFQATT and CDR2 SNEGSKA come from the germline V gene (reference sequence). Trimming cost V 3 bases and J 1 base, with 10 bases left between them. The CDR3 is 14 amino acids. The covered CDR3 bases are TGCAGTGCTAGCGTTAGCGGATCCTACAATGAG. This encodes CSASVSGSYNE. The whole CDR3 protein is CSASVSGSYNEQFF.

As regards this clone: The read comes to an end 3 residues before the CDR3 does, leaving the germline J gene to fill in the end. The V call is TRBV4-1, the J call TRBJ2-5; weak D call: TRBD1 (5 bases). V lost 1 base, J lost 4 bases, and 13 bases lay in between. The germline V gene encodes CDR1 MGHRA and CDR2 YSYEKL. CDR3 length: 15 amino acids. The CDR3 loop reads CASSQVRQGIETQYF. The part of the CDR3 DNA that was read is TGCGCCAGCAGCCAAGTTAGGCAGGGAATAGAGACC.

This clone shows up as medium-sized by frequency. The read terminates 3 residues before the CDR3 end, so the remaining end is supplied by the germline J gene. The chain has TRBV20-1 and TRBJ2-3, with D maybe TRBD2 (5 bases). V lost 6 bases and J lost 5, with 24 bases in between. The CDR3 runs 16 residues. Germline V gene data show CDR1 as DFQATT and CDR2 as SNEGSKA (reference sequence). The CDR3 is CSANIRLAFTGDTQYF. CDR3 bases read: TGCAGTGCCAATATACGTTTAGCGTTTACTGGAGATACG.

Worth noting for this clone: Coverage ceases 3 residues before the CDR3 finishes, and the germline J gene fills in the end. V is TRBV29-1 and J is TRBJ2-3, with 12 bases fitting TRBD2. This CDR3 has 12 residues. Germline V gene lookup returns CDR1 SQVTM and CDR2 ANQGSEA. The J segment lost 5 bases and the V segment lost 7 bases, leaving 1 base of the junction unmatched. The DNA read from the CDR3 is TGCAGCGCTAGCGGGGGGGTAGATACG. Protein: CSASGGVDT. The full CDR3 protein is CSASGGVDTQYF.

With respect to this clone: The read ends 3 residues early relative to the CDR3; the germline J gene fills the gap. The V gene is TRBV11-2, the J gene TRBJ1-1, with D possibly TRBD1 on 5 matching bases. The ends were cut back, 2 bases at V and 0 bases at J, with 10 bases in the middle. CDR3 length equals 15 residues. Germline loops: CDR1 SGHAT, CDR2 FQNNGV. CDR3 bases read: TGTGCCAGCAGCTTATCACAGGATCTGAACACTGAA. Translated, it gives CASSLSQDLNTE. The whole CDR3 sequence is CASSLSQDLNTEAFF.

Frequency places this clone as medium-sized. The read comes to an end 3 residues before the CDR3 does, leaving the germline J gene to fill in the end. The gene calls are TRBV5-4 and TRBJ1-4, with D perhaps matching TRBD1 (6 bases). With 4 bases removed from V and 6 bases from J, the gap between germline ends came to 16 bases. Germline CDR1 is SGHNT and CDR2 is YYREEE (reference sequence). The CDR3 loop spans 15 amino acids. CDR3 in amino acids: CASSAGTKSYEKLFF. The part of the CDR3 DNA that was read is TGTGCCAGCAGCGCCGGGACAAAGTCATATGAAAAA.

Incomplete CDR3 DNA: TGCGCCAGCAGCTTGGAGGGCGGGGGGGGCGCGGAGACC. This sequence encodes CASSLEGGGGAET. The entire CDR3 is CASSLEGGGGAETQYF. J is TRBJ2-5 and V is TRBV5-1, with 9 bases identical to TRBD2. The missing CDR3 end, 3 residues past where the read stops, is filled in from the germline J gene. CDR1 is SGHRS, CDR2 YFSETQ, per germline. V gave up 0 bases and J gave up 5 bases; unmatched junction bases: 8. The CDR3 spans 16 residues.

Measured by frequency, this clone is medium-sized (0.01 to 0.1%). The read comes to an end 3 residues before the CDR3 does, leaving the germline J gene to fill in the end. The J gene is TRBJ2-1, the V gene TRBV6-2 or TRBV6-3; 8 nucleotides agree with TRBD1. V lost 5 bases and J lost 5; bases outside the gene matches: 2. The CDR3 runs to 13 residues. Germline V CDR1 and CDR2: MNHEY, SVGEGT. Partial CDR3 DNA: TGTGCCAGCAGTCACAGGGGGAACAATGAG. The encoded protein is CASSHRGNNE. The full CDR3 sequence reads CASSHRGNNEQFF.